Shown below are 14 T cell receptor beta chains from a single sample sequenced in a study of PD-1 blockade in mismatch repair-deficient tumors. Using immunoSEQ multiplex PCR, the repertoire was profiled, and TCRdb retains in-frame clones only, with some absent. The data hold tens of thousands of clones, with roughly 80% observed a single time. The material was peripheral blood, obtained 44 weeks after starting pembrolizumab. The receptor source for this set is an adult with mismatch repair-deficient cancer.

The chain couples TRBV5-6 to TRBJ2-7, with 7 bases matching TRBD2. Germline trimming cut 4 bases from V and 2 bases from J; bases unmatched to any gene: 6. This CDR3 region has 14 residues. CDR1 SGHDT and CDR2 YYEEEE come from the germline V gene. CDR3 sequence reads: CASSQAGTTYEQYF. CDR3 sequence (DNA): TGTGCCAGCAGCCAGGCCGGGACTACCTACGAGCAGTACTTC.

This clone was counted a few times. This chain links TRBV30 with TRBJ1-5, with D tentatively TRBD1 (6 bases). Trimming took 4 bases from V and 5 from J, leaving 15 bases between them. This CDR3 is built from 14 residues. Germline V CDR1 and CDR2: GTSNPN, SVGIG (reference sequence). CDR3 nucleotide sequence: TGTGCCTGGACCCCAGGACAGCTTGATCAGCCCCAGCATTTT. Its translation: CAWTPGQLDQPQHF.

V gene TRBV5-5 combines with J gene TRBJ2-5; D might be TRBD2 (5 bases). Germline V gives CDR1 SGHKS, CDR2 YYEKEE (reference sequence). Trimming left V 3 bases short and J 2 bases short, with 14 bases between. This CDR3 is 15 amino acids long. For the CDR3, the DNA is TGTGCCAGCAGCTCTTACATAGCGCCACAAGAGACCCAGTACTTC. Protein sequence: CASSSYIAPQETQYF.

The DNA for the CDR3 is TGTGCCAGCAGCTCTTCAACAGGGGAAGGGTATGGCTACACCTTC. Translating it yields CASSSSTGEGYGYTF. The chain employs TRBV7-8 and TRBJ1-2, with TRBD1 identical over 7 bases. The CDR3 runs to 15 residues. The V segment lost 4 bases and the J segment 5 bases; nucleotides outside the gene matches: 10. Looked up from germline, CDR1 is SGHVS and CDR2 is FQNEAQ.

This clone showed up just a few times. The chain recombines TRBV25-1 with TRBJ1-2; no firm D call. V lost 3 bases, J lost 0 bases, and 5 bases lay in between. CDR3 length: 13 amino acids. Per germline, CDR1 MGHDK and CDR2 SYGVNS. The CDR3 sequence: CASSDGPNYGYTF. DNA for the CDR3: TGTGCCAGCAGTGATGGGCCTAACTATGGCTACACCTTC.

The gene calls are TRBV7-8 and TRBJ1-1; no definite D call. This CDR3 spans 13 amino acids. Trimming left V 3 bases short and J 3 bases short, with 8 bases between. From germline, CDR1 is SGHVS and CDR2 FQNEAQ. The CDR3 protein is CASSFSTDTEAFF. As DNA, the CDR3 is TGTGCCAGCAGCTTCTCAACCGACACTGAAGCTTTCTTT.

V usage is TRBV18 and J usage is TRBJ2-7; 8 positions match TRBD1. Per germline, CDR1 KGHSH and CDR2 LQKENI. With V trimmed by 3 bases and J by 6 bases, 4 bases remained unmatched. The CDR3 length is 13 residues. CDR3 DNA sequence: TGTGCCAGCTCACCGCCGACAGGGGCCGAGCAGTACTTC. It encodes CASSPPTGAEQYF.

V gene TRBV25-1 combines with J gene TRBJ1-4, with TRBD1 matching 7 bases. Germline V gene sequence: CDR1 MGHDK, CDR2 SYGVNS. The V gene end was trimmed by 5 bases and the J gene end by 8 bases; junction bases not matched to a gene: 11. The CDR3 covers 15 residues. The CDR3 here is CASSSTQGVGEKLFF. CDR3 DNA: TGTGCCAGCAGTTCCACCCAGGGGGTTGGAGAAAAACTGTTTTTT.

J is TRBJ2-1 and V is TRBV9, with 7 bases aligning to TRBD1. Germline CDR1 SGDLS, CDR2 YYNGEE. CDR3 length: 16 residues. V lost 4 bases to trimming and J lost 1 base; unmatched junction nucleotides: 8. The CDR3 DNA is TGTGCCAGCAGCCCGCGACAGGGACGATCCTACAATGAGCAGTTCTTC. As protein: CASSPRQGRSYNEQFF.

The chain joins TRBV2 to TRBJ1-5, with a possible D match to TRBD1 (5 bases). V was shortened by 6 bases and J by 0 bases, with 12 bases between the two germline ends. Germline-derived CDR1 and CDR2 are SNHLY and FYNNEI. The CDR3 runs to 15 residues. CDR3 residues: CASRVGHLSNQPQHF. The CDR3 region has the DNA TGTGCCAGCAGAGTAGGACACCTTAGCAATCAGCCCCAGCATTTT.

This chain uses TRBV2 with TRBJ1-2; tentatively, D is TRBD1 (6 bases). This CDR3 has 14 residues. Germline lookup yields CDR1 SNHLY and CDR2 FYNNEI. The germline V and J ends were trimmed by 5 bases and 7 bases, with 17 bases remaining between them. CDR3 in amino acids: CASSFSGVTRGYTF. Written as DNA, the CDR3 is TGTGCCAGCAGTTTTTCAGGGGTCACGCGTGGCTACACCTTC.

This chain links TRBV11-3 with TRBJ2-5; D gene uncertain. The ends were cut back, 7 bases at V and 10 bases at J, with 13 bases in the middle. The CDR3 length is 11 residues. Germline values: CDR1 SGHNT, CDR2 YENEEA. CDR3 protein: CASTITVDQYF. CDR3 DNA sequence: TGTGCCAGCACCATTACGGTGGACCAGTACTTC.

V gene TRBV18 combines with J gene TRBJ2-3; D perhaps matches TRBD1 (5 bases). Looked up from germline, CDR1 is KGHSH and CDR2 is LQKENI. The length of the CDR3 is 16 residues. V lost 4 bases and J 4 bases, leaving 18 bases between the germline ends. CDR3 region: CASSLNLGQSADTQYF. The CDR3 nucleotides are TGTGCCAGCTCACTAAATTTAGGACAAAGCGCAGATACGCAGTATTTT.

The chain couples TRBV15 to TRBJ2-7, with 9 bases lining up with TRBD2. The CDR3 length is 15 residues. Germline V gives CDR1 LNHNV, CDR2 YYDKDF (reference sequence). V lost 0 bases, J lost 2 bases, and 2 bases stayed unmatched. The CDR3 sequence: CATSRDASGTYEQYF. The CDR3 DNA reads TGTGCCACCAGCAGAGATGCTAGCGGGACCTACGAGCAGTACTTC. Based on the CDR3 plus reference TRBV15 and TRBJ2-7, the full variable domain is DAMVIQNPRYQVTQFGKPVTLSCSQTLNHNVMYWYQQKSSQAPKLLFHYYDKDFNNEADTPDNFQSRRPNTSFCFLDIRSPGLGDTAMYLCATSRDASGTYEQYFGPGTRLTVT.